Shown below are 18 T cell receptor beta chains from a single sample sequenced in a study of control samples from healthy donors and cancer patients. Clones were sequenced by immunoSEQ multiplex PCR, and TCRdb holds only the in-frame ones, with some missing. The top ten hold roughly 2% of the sample, which has 95,000 to 100,000 clones, roughly 78% seen once. The sample was blood. The receptors derive from a man aged 60-69 years in good health.

In this sample, this clone turned up a few times. The rearrangement uses TRBV6-5 and TRBJ1-1; 9 bases agree with TRBD1. Losses at the gene ends were 4 bases for V and 4 bases for J; bases not matched to a gene: 7. The CDR3 has 15 amino acids. Per the germline V gene, CDR1 is MNHEY and CDR2 is SVGAGI. The CDR3 protein is CASSLNRGQSTEAFF. In DNA, the CDR3 is TGTGCCAGCAGTTTGAACAGGGGGCAATCCACTGAAGCTTTCTTT.

This clone occurred once. The V call is TRBV6-7, the J call TRBJ1-4; TRBD1 matches 7 bases. TRBV6-7 qualifies as an ORF whose function is uncertain. The J segment lost 8 bases and the V segment lost 6 bases, leaving 9 bases of the junction unmatched. The CDR3 sequence is 14 residues long. The CDR3 nucleotides read TGTGCCAGCAGCTTCGACAGGGTGAAGGAAAAACTGTTTTTT. Translated, it gives CASSFDRVKEKLFF.

The chain combines TRBV5-4 with TRBJ2-1; D uncertain. V shed 4 bases and J shed 6 bases, with 8 bases lying between them. In germline, CDR1 is SGHNT, CDR2 YYREEE (reference sequence). The CDR3 consists of 12 residues. This CDR3 is CASSGVGNEQFF. CDR3 DNA sequence: TGTGCCAGCAGCGGGGTCGGCAATGAGCAGTTCTTC. Supplemented by reference TRBV5-4 and TRBJ2-1, the full variable domain reads ETGVTQSPTHLIKTRGQQVTLRCSSQSGHNTVSWYQQALGQGPQFIFQYYREEENGRGNFPPRFSGLQFPNYSSELNVNALELDDSALYLCASSGVGNEQFFGPGTRLTVL.

The chain recombines TRBV19 with TRBJ2-7; D gene unclear. Germline loops: CDR1 LNHDA, CDR2 SQIVND (reference sequence). The CDR3 has 14 amino acids. Deletions cut 3 bases from V and 2 bases from J, with 11 bases between. The CDR3 reads CASSIRSRTYEQYF. DNA for the CDR3: TGTGCCAGTAGTATTAGGTCCAGGACCTACGAGCAGTACTTC.

The chain couples TRBV6-2 or TRBV6-3 to TRBJ1-5, with a tentative D call TRBD1 (6 bases). The germline V gene encodes CDR1 MNHEY and CDR2 SVGEGT. The CDR3 contains 13 residues. With 5 bases removed from V and 4 bases from J, the gap between germline ends came to 9 bases. DNA of the CDR3: TGTGCCAGCAGTCGGACAGTTAATCAGCCCCAGCATTTT. Protein product: CASSRTVNQPQHF.

The chain joins TRBV19 to TRBJ1-5; D gene ambiguous. V shed 4 bases and J shed 0 bases, with 10 bases lying between them. The CDR3 runs 15 residues. CDR1 LNHDA and CDR2 SQIVND come from the germline V gene (reference sequence). The CDR3 protein is CASSTTAYSNQPQHF. In DNA, the CDR3 is TGTGCCAGTAGTACGACCGCTTATAGCAATCAGCCCCAGCATTTT.

The gene calls are TRBV7-8 and TRBJ1-5, with D hard to call. The germline gives CDR1 SGHVS, CDR2 FQNEAQ. Trimming shortened V by 5 bases and J by 3 bases, and 17 bases separated the two germline ends. The CDR3 spans 16 residues. CDR3 region: CASSPRWTDSNQPQHF. CDR3 DNA: TGTGCCAGCAGCCCGAGGTGGACGGACTCCAATCAGCCCCAGCATTTT.

The chain combines TRBV5-6 with TRBJ2-4; D assignment may be TRBD1 or TRBD2 (5 bases each). Trimming removed 0 bases from V and 7 bases from J, with 14 bases in between. The CDR3 runs 15 residues. CDR1 SGHDT and CDR2 YYEEEE come from the germline V gene. The CDR3 bases are TGTGCCAGCAGCTTGGGAACCGGGACGTTGAACATTCAGTACTTC. Its translation is CASSLGTGTLNIQYF.

The chain combines TRBV19 with TRBJ1-2; D gene unclear. Germline V gene sequence: CDR1 LNHDA, CDR2 SQIVND (reference sequence). Trimming shortened V by 1 base and J by 1 base, and 10 bases separated the two germline ends. CDR3 length equals 15 residues. The CDR3 nucleotides read TGTGCCAGTAGTATAGTAAGCGACGGTAACTATGGCTACACCTTC. Translated, it gives CASSIVSDGNYGYTF.

The J gene is TRBJ2-2, the V gene TRBV5-1, with D perhaps TRBD1 (7 bases). The CDR3 has 15 amino acids. Germline V lookup: CDR1 SGHRS, CDR2 YFSETQ. V lost 5 bases, J lost 5 bases, and 16 bases lay in between. The CDR3 is CASSYGQAGTGELFF. The CDR3 region has the DNA TGCGCCAGCAGTTATGGACAGGCGGGAACCGGGGAGCTGTTTTTT.

V is TRBV30 and J is TRBJ2-2; 13 nucleotides agree with TRBD2. Per germline, CDR1 GTSNPN and CDR2 SVGIG (reference sequence). The V and J ends lost 2 bases and 4 bases, in that order; junction bases with no gene match: 7. This CDR3 spans 17 amino acids. The CDR3 is CAWSQVRTSGSTGELFF. CDR3 DNA sequence: TGTGCCTGGAGTCAAGTCAGGACTAGCGGGAGCACCGGGGAGCTGTTTTTT. The variable domain in full, with the rest retrieved from reference TRBV30 and TRBJ2-2, is SQTIHQWPATLVQPVGSPLSLECTVEGTSNPNLYWYRQAAGRGLQLLFYSVGIGQISSEVPQNLSASRPQDRQFILSSKKLLLSDSGFYLCAWSQVRTSGSTGELFFGEGSRLTVL.

This clone was observed once. The chain employs TRBV5-1 and TRBJ2-5; 8 bases align to TRBD2. With V trimmed by 0 bases and J by 5 bases, 6 bases remained unmatched. CDR1 is SGHRS, CDR2 YFSETQ, per germline. CDR3 length: 15 amino acids. This chain's CDR3 is CASSLVAGGYETQYF. For the CDR3, the DNA is TGCGCCAGCAGCTTGGTGGCGGGGGGATATGAGACCCAGTACTTC.

The V and J genes are TRBV4-2 and TRBJ2-1, with no clear D. Trimming cost V 2 bases and J 1 base, with 21 bases left between them. The CDR3 spans 19 residues. Germline V lookup: CDR1 LGHNA, CDR2 YNFKEQ. CDR3 sequence reads: CASSQISSPEALSYNEQFF. The CDR3 DNA follows: TGTGCCAGCAGCCAAATATCTTCACCAGAGGCCCTTTCCTACAATGAGCAGTTCTTC.

The rearrangement joins TRBV4-1 to TRBJ2-7; 8 bases line up with TRBD2. This CDR3 contains 19 residues. From germline, CDR1 is MGHRA and CDR2 YSYEKL. V lost 0 bases and J lost 1; bases outside the gene matches: 14. This CDR3 is CASSQDWGGAGEYSYEQYF. The DNA for the CDR3 is TGCGCCAGCAGCCAAGATTGGGGGGGAGCGGGAGAGTATTCCTACGAGCAGTACTTC.

This chain uses TRBV30 with TRBJ2-3; 7 bases map to TRBD2. Germline V gene data show CDR1 as GTSNPN and CDR2 as SVGIG (reference sequence). The V segment lost 2 bases and the J segment 2 bases; nucleotides outside the gene matches: 4. The CDR3 totals 14 residues. For the CDR3, the DNA is TGTGCCTGGAGTCCGGGACTATCCACAGATACGCAGTATTTT. Translating gives CAWSPGLSTDTQYF. Full variable domain (remainder filled in from reference TRBV30 and TRBJ2-3): SQTIHQWPATLVQPVGSPLSLECTVEGTSNPNLYWYRQAAGRGLQLLFYSVGIGQISSEVPQNLSASRPQDRQFILSSKKLLLSDSGFYLCAWSPGLSTDTQYFGPGTRLTVL.

The gene calls are TRBV30 and TRBJ1-1, with D unresolved. The CDR3 covers 13 residues. In germline, CDR1 is GTSNPN, CDR2 SVGIG (reference sequence). Deletions cut 6 bases from V and 5 bases from J, with 16 bases between. The DNA for the CDR3 is TGTGCCTGCCAGGCCTTTCCGGGTACTGAAGCTTTCTTT. This translates into CACQAFPGTEAFF.

The chain employs TRBV18 and TRBJ1-5; 7 bases agree with TRBD1. CDR1 and CDR2 from the germline V gene are KGHSH and LQKENI. The CDR3 loop spans 18 amino acids. The V and J ends lost 6 bases and 1 base, in that order; junction bases with no gene match: 15. The CDR3 loop is CASSNFQRQGASNQPQHF. The DNA for the CDR3 is TGTGCCAGCTCGAACTTCCAACGACAGGGCGCGAGCAATCAGCCCCAGCATTTT.

The chain combines TRBV4-1 with TRBJ2-7; maybe TRBD1 (5 bases). The CDR3 has 15 amino acids. From germline, CDR1 is MGHRA and CDR2 YSYEKL. V dropped 0 bases and J dropped 3 bases, with 12 bases sitting between them. CDR3 region: CASSQDLTGYYEQYF. In DNA, the CDR3 is TGCGCCAGCAGCCAAGATCTAACAGGATACTACGAGCAGTACTTC.